This T cell receptor (beta chain) comes out of a study of identifying expanded T cells in peripheral blood. Germline V CDR1 and CDR2: SGHNT, YYREEE (reference sequence). The length of the CDR3 is 15 residues. V lost 0 bases and J 2 bases, leaving 12 bases between the germline ends. Healthy donors had no documented immune events, such as infections, while sampled. Some clones are missing from TCRdb's copy, which holds only in-frame ones; the method was immunoSEQ multiplex PCR. The table includes over 70,000 clones, more than 75% detected once. The receptor was derived from a person aged 18 to 75 in good health. The rearrangement uses TRBV5-4 and TRBJ2-7; D gene uncertain. The specimen sequenced was blood. The CDR3 DNA reads TGTGCCAGCAGCTTGGGGCCGACCATCGCCTACGAGCAGTACTTC. Amino acids: CASSLGPTIAYEQYF.